Listed below are T cell receptor beta chains from one sample, sequenced in a study of blood T cell repertoires in COVID-19. Libraries were prepared by immunoSEQ multiplex PCR; TCRdb keeps only in-frame clonotypes and omits some of them. This table has hundreds of thousands of clones, approximately 90% appearing once. Sequenced sample: peripheral blood. Receptor source: a woman younger than 35 with acute or convalescent COVID-19. Both conserved end residues are part of each CDR3. Each record gives: clone size, D gene, V gene, J gene, CDR3 protein, CDR3 DNA. D genes are given only for firm matches. The size entry is marked missing in some rows and otherwise reads once, few, many or a size class.

clone size: .; D gene: .; V gene: TRBV3-1/TRBV3-2; J gene: TRBJ1-5; CDR3 protein: CASSQPGIFNQPQHF; CDR3 DNA: TGTGCCAGCAGCCAACCCGGGATCTTCAATCAGCCCCAGCATTTT
clone size: once; D gene: TRBD2; V gene: TRBV2; J gene: TRBJ2-7; CDR3 protein: CASTPGGMRYEQYF; CDR3 DNA: TGTGCCAGCACCCCCGGGGGGATGAGGTACGAGCAGTACTTC
clone size: .; D gene: .; V gene: TRBV4-1; J gene: TRBJ1-5; CDR3 protein: CASSQGRGGGNQPQHF; CDR3 DNA: TGCGCCAGCAGCCAAGGTCGCGGGGGAGGCAATCAGCCCCAGCATTTT
clone size: few; D gene: TRBD1; V gene: TRBV2; J gene: TRBJ1-3; CDR3 protein: CATIAAVQGAGNTIYF; CDR3 DNA: TGTGCCACAATCGCGGCCGTACAGGGGGCTGGAAACACCATATATTTT
clone size: .; D gene: .; V gene: TRBV7-9; J gene: TRBJ1-1; CDR3 protein: CASRKDGRHTEAFF; CDR3 DNA: TGTGCCAGCAGGAAGGACGGGAGGCACACTGAAGCTTTCTTT
clone size: .; D gene: .; V gene: TRBV4-3; J gene: TRBJ2-1; CDR3 protein: CASSQVRWRGYNEQFF; CDR3 DNA: TGCGCCAGCAGCCAAGTACGCTGGCGGGGTTACAATGAGCAGTTCTTC
clone size: .; D gene: TRBD1; V gene: TRBV6-5; J gene: TRBJ2-4; CDR3 protein: CASRSGTGKNIQYF; CDR3 DNA: TGTGCCAGCCGATCCGGGACAGGGAAAAACATTCAGTACTTC
clone size: .; D gene: .; V gene: TRBV5-4; J gene: TRBJ1-2; CDR3 protein: CASSLGPTGYTF; CDR3 DNA: TGTGCCAGCAGCTTGGGGCCCACGGGCTACACCTTC
clone size: .; D gene: TRBD1; V gene: TRBV4-1; J gene: TRBJ1-2; CDR3 protein: CASSQDHNQGARNGYTF; CDR3 DNA: TGCGCCAGCAGCCAAGATCATAATCAGGGGGCAAGGAATGGCTACACCTTC
clone size: .; D gene: TRBD1; V gene: TRBV30; J gene: TRBJ1-6; CDR3 protein: CAWWDRLWNSPLHF; CDR3 DNA: TGTGCCTGGTGGGACAGGCTTTGGAATTCACCCCTCCACTTT
clone size: .; D gene: TRBD1; V gene: TRBV5-6; J gene: TRBJ2-1; CDR3 protein: CASSPMTGLTNNEQFF; CDR3 DNA: TGTGCCAGCAGCCCGATGACAGGGCTCACTAACAATGAGCAGTTCTTC
clone size: .; D gene: .; V gene: TRBV4-1; J gene: TRBJ1-4; CDR3 protein: CASSKDRRMLDEKLFF; CDR3 DNA: TGCGCCAGCAGCAAGGACAGAAGGATGTTGGATGAAAAACTGTTTTTT
clone size: .; D gene: TRBD1; V gene: TRBV19; J gene: TRBJ1-5; CDR3 protein: CASSMDRWSQPQHF; CDR3 DNA: TGTGCCAGTAGTATGGACAGGTGGAGTCAGCCCCAGCATTTT
clone size: .; D gene: .; V gene: TRBV7-8; J gene: TRBJ1-2; CDR3 protein: CASSLAPRGGYGYTF; CDR3 DNA: TGTGCCAGCAGCTTAGCCCCTCGGGGGGGCTATGGCTACACCTTC
clone size: .; D gene: TRBD1; V gene: TRBV6-4; J gene: TRBJ1-5; CDR3 protein: CASSETPTGEPQHF; CDR3 DNA: TGTGCCAGCAGTGAGACACCCACAGGGGAGCCCCAGCATTTT
clone size: .; D gene: .; V gene: TRBV18; J gene: TRBJ1-5; CDR3 protein: CASSPEGPGQPQHF; CDR3 DNA: TGTGCCAGCTCACCGGAGGGACCCGGTCAGCCCCAGCATTTT
clone size: few; D gene: .; V gene: TRBV6-1; J gene: TRBJ1-1; CDR3 protein: CASSEEAENTEAFF; CDR3 DNA: TGTGCCAGCAGTGAAGAGGCGGAGAACACTGAAGCTTTCTTT
clone size: .; D gene: .; V gene: TRBV9; J gene: TRBJ2-7; CDR3 protein: CASSISVSSYEQYF; CDR3 DNA: TGTGCCAGCAGCATTAGCGTAAGCTCCTACGAGCAGTACTTC
clone size: .; D gene: TRBD1; V gene: TRBV27; J gene: TRBJ1-1; CDR3 protein: CASSLGTGRLSGTEAFF; CDR3 DNA: TGTGCCAGCAGTTTGGGGACAGGACGATTATCGGGGACTGAAGCTTTCTTT
clone size: .; D gene: .; V gene: TRBV5-1; J gene: TRBJ2-6; CDR3 protein: CASSSAGAGANVLTF; CDR3 DNA: TGCGCCAGCAGCTCGGCAGGGGCTGGGGCCAACGTCCTGACTTTC
clone size: .; D gene: TRBD1; V gene: TRBV30; J gene: TRBJ1-1; CDR3 protein: CAWSQGQGNYPNTEAFF; CDR3 DNA: TGTGCCTGGAGTCAAGGACAGGGGAATTACCCGAACACTGAAGCTTTCTTT
clone size: .; D gene: .; V gene: TRBV30; J gene: TRBJ1-6; CDR3 protein: CAWSGHVKDNSPLHF; CDR3 DNA: TGTGCCTGGAGTGGACACGTGAAAGACAATTCACCCCTCCACTTT
clone size: .; D gene: .; V gene: TRBV6-5; J gene: TRBJ2-7; CDR3 protein: CASSTGPGWEQYF; CDR3 DNA: TGTGCCAGCAGTACTGGGCCTGGATGGGAGCAGTACTTC
clone size: .; D gene: .; V gene: TRBV18; J gene: TRBJ2-2; CDR3 protein: CASSPRDTGELFF; CDR3 DNA: TGTGCCAGCTCACCCAGGGATACCGGGGAGCTGTTTTTT
clone size: .; D gene: .; V gene: TRBV6-5; J gene: TRBJ1-2; CDR3 protein: CASSYSGSTNYGYTF; CDR3 DNA: TGTGCCAGCAGTTACTCCGGGTCAACTAACTATGGCTACACCTTC
clone size: .; D gene: TRBD1; V gene: TRBV28; J gene: TRBJ1-3; CDR3 protein: CASSLLGGAGNTIYF; CDR3 DNA: TGTGCCAGCAGTTTGTTAGGGGGCGCTGGAAACACCATATATTTT
clone size: .; D gene: TRBD1; V gene: TRBV5-6; J gene: TRBJ2-3; CDR3 protein: CASSRVPGQGTDTQYF; CDR3 DNA: TGTGCCAGCAGCCGAGTACCGGGACAGGGAACAGATACGCAGTATTTT
clone size: .; D gene: .; V gene: TRBV6-1; J gene: TRBJ2-1; CDR3 protein: CASSEEARGEQFF; CDR3 DNA: TGTGCCAGCAGTGAAGAGGCCCGGGGTGAGCAGTTCTTC
clone size: .; D gene: .; V gene: TRBV18; J gene: TRBJ1-1; CDR3 protein: CASSPYSQNTEAFF; CDR3 DNA: TGTGCCAGCTCACCCTACAGCCAGAACACTGAAGCTTTCTTT
clone size: .; D gene: TRBD2; V gene: TRBV4-1; J gene: TRBJ2-5; CDR3 protein: CASSQVLAAGGWETQYF; CDR3 DNA: TGCGCCAGCAGCCAAGTCTTAGCAGCGGGGGGATGGGAGACCCAGTACTTC
clone size: .; D gene: .; V gene: TRBV4-2; J gene: TRBJ2-1; CDR3 protein: CASSQDRLGGYNEQFF; CDR3 DNA: TGTGCCAGCAGCCAAGATAGACTAGGAGGGTACAATGAGCAGTTCTTC
clone size: .; D gene: .; V gene: TRBV9; J gene: TRBJ1-2; CDR3 protein: CASSVVDSYGYTF; CDR3 DNA: TGTGCCAGCAGCGTAGTAGACAGCTATGGCTACACCTTC
clone size: .; D gene: TRBD1; V gene: TRBV6-2/TRBV6-3; J gene: TRBJ1-2; CDR3 protein: CASSYTTSRQGGPYGYTF; CDR3 DNA: TGTGCCAGCAGTTACACCACATCACGACAGGGGGGTCCCTATGGCTACACCTTC
clone size: .; D gene: .; V gene: TRBV11-2; J gene: TRBJ1-2; CDR3 protein: CASSLIGSGYTF; CDR3 DNA: TGTGCCAGCAGCTTAATAGGTAGCGGCTACACCTTC
clone size: .; D gene: TRBD1; V gene: TRBV18; J gene: TRBJ1-2; CDR3 protein: CASSPPTGTGGYGYTF; CDR3 DNA: TGTGCCAGCTCACCACCTACCGGGACAGGGGGCTATGGCTACACCTTC
clone size: .; D gene: .; V gene: TRBV29-1; J gene: TRBJ2-3; CDR3 protein: CGVDGQSTDTQYF; CDR3 DNA: TGCGGCGTTGATGGACAGAGCACAGATACGCAGTATTTT